This TCR beta chain stems from a study of blood T cell repertoires in COVID-19. Study-wide context: The study drew acute and convalescent COVID-19 samples from the United States, Italy and Spain. From T cells, B-cell-depleted T cells, or PBMCs came the material, which was cDNA or gDNA.

In the authors' methods: How many nucleated cells were present was estimated from reference gene primer amplification. Data came from immunoSEQ multiplex PCR; TCRdb stores just in-frame clones and leaves some out. That table is the source of V, J and clone size, and D and trimming were worked out from the DNA. The sample consists of about 260,000 clones, more than 85% of them appearing once. The Seattle patients joined while their infection was active and were tracked longitudinally afterward. The trim removed 4 bases at V and 2 bases at J, leaving 2 bases unmatched. Germline V CDR1 and CDR2: MGHRA, YSYEKL. CDR3 length: 15 residues.

The clonotype comes from a woman in her sixties with COVID-19, enrolled during active disease. The chain couples TRBV4-1 to TRBJ1-6; 7 nucleotides agree with TRBD1. The sequenced material came from peripheral blood. This chain's CDR3 is CASSRGTAYNSPLHF. In DNA, the CDR3 is TGCGCCAGCAGCCGCGGGACAGCCTATAATTCACCCCTCCACTTT.